This T cell receptor (beta chain) was retrieved from a study of cytomegalovirus exposure and HLA in healthy donors. PCR primers comprised 60 Vbeta and 13 Jbeta primers. Using immunoSEQ multiplex PCR, the repertoire was profiled, and TCRdb retains in-frame clones only, with some absent. The sample records 100,000 or so clones, 65% to 85% being singletons. The CDR3 covers 14 residues. Trimming shortened V by 3 bases and J by 6 bases, and 14 bases separated the two germline ends. Per the germline V gene, CDR1 is SGHTA and CDR2 is FQGNSA. The chain combines TRBV7-2 with TRBJ1-1, with a weak D call TRBD1 (6 bases). This TCR was sampled from a man younger than 35 in good health and CMV-seronegative. Sequencing was done on a sample of PBMCs. Here the CDR3 DNA reads TGTGCCAGCAGCTTCCAAATTACAGGGCCTGAAGCTTTCTTT. This gives the protein CASSFQITGPEAFF.